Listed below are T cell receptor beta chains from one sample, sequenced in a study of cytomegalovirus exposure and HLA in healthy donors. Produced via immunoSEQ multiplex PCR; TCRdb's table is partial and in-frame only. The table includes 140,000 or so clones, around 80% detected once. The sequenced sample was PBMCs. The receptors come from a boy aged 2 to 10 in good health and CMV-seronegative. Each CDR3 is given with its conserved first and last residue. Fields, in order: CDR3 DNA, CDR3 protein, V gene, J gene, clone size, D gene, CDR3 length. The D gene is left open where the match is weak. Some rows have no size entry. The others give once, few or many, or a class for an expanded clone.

cdr3_nt: TGTGCCAGTAGTATGGGACTGGCAAACACTGAAGCTTTCTTT
cdr3_aa: CASSMGLANTEAFF
v_call: TRBV19
j_call: TRBJ1-1
clone_size: -
d_call: -
cdr3_length: 14

cdr3_nt: TGTGCCAGCAGCTCCGTCGGGGAGTGGCGTGAGCAGTACTTC
cdr3_aa: CASSSVGEWREQYF
v_call: TRBV7-9
j_call: TRBJ2-7
clone_size: -
d_call: -
cdr3_length: 14

cdr3_nt: TGTGCCAGCAGCCCCAGACTAGCGGCAAGATACAATGAGCAGTTCTTC
cdr3_aa: CASSPRLAARYNEQFF
v_call: TRBV11-1
j_call: TRBJ2-1
clone_size: -
d_call: TRBD2
cdr3_length: 16

cdr3_nt: TGTGCCAGCAGCTTGGGCGGGGGAGGGCCCTACGAGCAGTACTTC
cdr3_aa: CASSLGGGGPYEQYF
v_call: TRBV5-6
j_call: TRBJ2-7
clone_size: -
d_call: TRBD2
cdr3_length: 15

cdr3_nt: TGTGCCAGCAGTCCGAGAGGGACAGGGGTGCCCTCCTACGAGCAGTACTTC
cdr3_aa: CASSPRGTGVPSYEQYF
v_call: TRBV27
j_call: TRBJ2-7
clone_size: -
d_call: TRBD1
cdr3_length: 17

cdr3_nt: TGTGCCAGCAGTTGGACAGGGGCTTATGGCTACACCTTC
cdr3_aa: CASSWTGAYGYTF
v_call: TRBV2
j_call: TRBJ1-2
clone_size: -
d_call: TRBD1
cdr3_length: 13

cdr3_nt: TGTGCCAGCAGTTCACCAACAACAGGGAAGTTTGGAGCTTTCTTT
cdr3_aa: CASSSPTTGKFGAFF
v_call: TRBV6-1
j_call: TRBJ1-1
clone_size: -
d_call: -
cdr3_length: 15

cdr3_nt: TGTGCCAGCTCGCAACCTAACGAGAGACTAGCGGGAGTCTACGAGCAGTACTTC
cdr3_aa: CASSQPNERLAGVYEQYF
v_call: TRBV18
j_call: TRBJ2-7
clone_size: -
d_call: TRBD2
cdr3_length: 18

cdr3_nt: TGTGCCAGCCTGCCATTGGCGGGGGGTTACAATGAGCAGTTCTTC
cdr3_aa: CASLPLAGGYNEQFF
v_call: TRBV6-1
j_call: TRBJ2-1
clone_size: few
d_call: TRBD2
cdr3_length: 15

cdr3_nt: TGTGCCAGCAGCTGGGGACAGGGTGATCCCGTTGGAAAACTGTTTTTT
cdr3_aa: CASSWGQGDPVGKLFF
v_call: TRBV7-8
j_call: TRBJ1-4
clone_size: -
d_call: TRBD1
cdr3_length: 16

cdr3_nt: TGCGCCAGCAGTGAGTCGCGAGCGGGAGGAGAGCAGTTCTTC
cdr3_aa: CASSESRAGGEQFF
v_call: TRBV10-1
j_call: TRBJ2-1
clone_size: -
d_call: TRBD2
cdr3_length: 14

cdr3_nt: TGTGCCAGCAGCCAAGATAGGGGGACAGGGGGAACAGATACGCAGTATTTT
cdr3_aa: CASSQDRGTGGTDTQYF
v_call: TRBV4-2
j_call: TRBJ2-3
clone_size: -
d_call: TRBD1
cdr3_length: 17

cdr3_nt: TGTGCCACCAGCAGGTTTTGGAGAATCAACTATGGCTACACCTTC
cdr3_aa: CATSRFWRINYGYTF
v_call: TRBV15
j_call: TRBJ1-2
clone_size: -
d_call: -
cdr3_length: 15

cdr3_nt: TGTGCCATCAGTTATAAGGACAGCCCTACCGGTGGCTACACCTTC
cdr3_aa: CAISYKDSPTGGYTF
v_call: TRBV10-3
j_call: TRBJ1-2
clone_size: -
d_call: -
cdr3_length: 15

cdr3_nt: TGCGCCAGCAGCTTGGGAGACAGGGGGACAAATCAGCCCCAGCATTTT
cdr3_aa: CASSLGDRGTNQPQHF
v_call: TRBV5-1
j_call: TRBJ1-5
clone_size: -
d_call: TRBD1
cdr3_length: 16

cdr3_nt: TGTGCCAGCAGATCGGTGCCCATCACCCCCACAGATACGCAGTATTTT
cdr3_aa: CASRSVPITPTDTQYF
v_call: TRBV27
j_call: TRBJ2-3
clone_size: -
d_call: -
cdr3_length: 16

cdr3_nt: TGTGCCAGCAGCTTGATCAGGGCGAGAGTACAAGAGACCCAGTACTTC
cdr3_aa: CASSLIRARVQETQYF
v_call: TRBV5-6
j_call: TRBJ2-5
clone_size: -
d_call: -
cdr3_length: 16

cdr3_nt: TGTGCCAGCACAGAGGGGGCGGGTGGCTACACCTTC
cdr3_aa: CASTEGAGGYTF
v_call: TRBV9
j_call: TRBJ1-2
clone_size: -
d_call: TRBD1
cdr3_length: 12

cdr3_nt: TGTGCCAGCAGCGCACCTCCCGACTATGCGACCACCATCTCCTACGAGCAGTACTTC
cdr3_aa: CASSAPPDYATTISYEQYF
v_call: TRBV13
j_call: TRBJ2-7
clone_size: -
d_call: -
cdr3_length: 19

cdr3_nt: TGTGCCAGCAGTTACGGCACCACGCCGTTCTATGGCTACACCTTC
cdr3_aa: CASSYGTTPFYGYTF
v_call: TRBV6-5
j_call: TRBJ1-2
clone_size: few
d_call: -
cdr3_length: 15

cdr3_nt: TGTGCCAGCCGAAGGGAGGCGAACACTGAAGCTTTCTTT
cdr3_aa: CASRREANTEAFF
v_call: TRBV9
j_call: TRBJ1-1
clone_size: -
d_call: -
cdr3_length: 13

cdr3_nt: TGCGCCAGCAGTGACCCGGGACAGAACTACAATGAGCAGTTCTTC
cdr3_aa: CASSDPGQNYNEQFF
v_call: TRBV10-1
j_call: TRBJ2-1
clone_size: -
d_call: TRBD1
cdr3_length: 15

cdr3_nt: TGTGCCAGCAGCTTAGTTTCGCCGACAGGAATATACACCGGGGAGCTGTTTTTT
cdr3_aa: CASSLVSPTGIYTGELFF
v_call: TRBV7-2
j_call: TRBJ2-2
clone_size: -
d_call: -
cdr3_length: 18

cdr3_nt: TGTGCCACCAGCAGAGCATACAATGAGCAGTTCTTC
cdr3_aa: CATSRAYNEQFF
v_call: TRBV15
j_call: TRBJ2-1
clone_size: -
d_call: -
cdr3_length: 12

cdr3_nt: TGTGCCATCAGGGGGGACACATACAATGAGCAGTTCTTC
cdr3_aa: CAIRGDTYNEQFF
v_call: TRBV10-3
j_call: TRBJ2-1
clone_size: -
d_call: -
cdr3_length: 13

cdr3_nt: TGTGCCAGCAGCCAAGATCCGGGGACTTACTACGAGCAGTACTTC
cdr3_aa: CASSQDPGTYYEQYF
v_call: TRBV14
j_call: TRBJ2-7
clone_size: -
d_call: -
cdr3_length: 15

cdr3_nt: TGTGCCAGCAGCGTAGAACAGGGAAGCTCCTACGAGCAGTACTTC
cdr3_aa: CASSVEQGSSYEQYF
v_call: TRBV9
j_call: TRBJ2-7
clone_size: -
d_call: -
cdr3_length: 15

cdr3_nt: TGCGCCAGCAGCCCCGGACTGATCTATAATTCACCCCTCCACTTT
cdr3_aa: CASSPGLIYNSPLHF
v_call: TRBV5-1
j_call: TRBJ1-6
clone_size: few
d_call: -
cdr3_length: 15

cdr3_nt: TGTGCCAGCAGCCCCGGAGGAAAAACTAATGAAAAACTGTTTTTT
cdr3_aa: CASSPGGKTNEKLFF
v_call: TRBV11-1
j_call: TRBJ1-4
clone_size: -
d_call: -
cdr3_length: 15

cdr3_nt: TGCGCCAGCAGCCGGGGGGGAAATTTTGAGCAGTTCTTC
cdr3_aa: CASSRGGNFEQFF
v_call: TRBV4-3
j_call: TRBJ2-1
clone_size: -
d_call: TRBD2
cdr3_length: 13

cdr3_nt: TGTGCCAGCAGTTGGGCCCTCCGGACAGGAGAAAATTCACCCCTCCACTTT
cdr3_aa: CASSWALRTGENSPLHF
v_call: TRBV27
j_call: TRBJ1-6
clone_size: -
d_call: TRBD1
cdr3_length: 17

cdr3_nt: TGTGCCAGCAGCTTGGCAGCGGAGAACACTGAAGCTTTCTTT
cdr3_aa: CASSLAAENTEAFF
v_call: TRBV5-6
j_call: TRBJ1-1
clone_size: -
d_call: -
cdr3_length: 14

cdr3_nt: TGTGCCAGCAGTTCAGTAGCGGGGAAGGGTACAGATACGCAGTATTTT
cdr3_aa: CASSSVAGKGTDTQYF
v_call: TRBV6-5
j_call: TRBJ2-3
clone_size: few
d_call: TRBD2
cdr3_length: 16

cdr3_nt: TGCGCCAGCATGGGCAGCTCTAACTATGGCTACACCTTC
cdr3_aa: CASMGSSNYGYTF
v_call: TRBV10-2
j_call: TRBJ1-2
clone_size: -
d_call: -
cdr3_length: 13

cdr3_nt: TGTGCCAGCAGCCAAGTTGTAGCGGGGGATTACACCGGGGAGCTGTTTTTT
cdr3_aa: CASSQVVAGDYTGELFF
v_call: TRBV4-2
j_call: TRBJ2-2
clone_size: -
d_call: TRBD2
cdr3_length: 17

cdr3_nt: TGTGCCAGCAGGGCTCGGGCAGGAGGTTTTGAGCCCCAGCATTTT
cdr3_aa: CASRARAGGFEPQHF
v_call: TRBV6-5
j_call: TRBJ1-5
clone_size: medium-sized
d_call: -
cdr3_length: 15

cdr3_nt: TGTGCCAGCAGTGAAACAGGGAGTCCGAGTCGTGAGCAGTTCTTC
cdr3_aa: CASSETGSPSREQFF
v_call: TRBV2
j_call: TRBJ2-1
clone_size: -
d_call: -
cdr3_length: 15

cdr3_nt: TGTGCCAGCAGCCTCCCCGTCGCGTCTGGGGCCAACGTCCTGACTTTC
cdr3_aa: CASSLPVASGANVLTF
v_call: TRBV7-9
j_call: TRBJ2-6
clone_size: -
d_call: -
cdr3_length: 16

cdr3_nt: TGTGCCAGTAGTGAACAGGGGGGAGTCTATGGCTACACCTTC
cdr3_aa: CASSEQGGVYGYTF
v_call: TRBV19
j_call: TRBJ1-2
clone_size: -
d_call: TRBD1
cdr3_length: 14

cdr3_nt: TGTGCCAGCAGCTTAGGTTTGTCCACGACACAGCAGTTCTTC
cdr3_aa: CASSLGLSTTQQFF
v_call: TRBV7-2
j_call: TRBJ2-1
clone_size: -
d_call: -
cdr3_length: 14

cdr3_nt: TGCGCCAGCAGCCAAGAGGTCGGGAGGCAGAATTCACCCCTCCACTTT
cdr3_aa: CASSQEVGRQNSPLHF
v_call: TRBV4-3
j_call: TRBJ1-6
clone_size: -
d_call: -
cdr3_length: 16